The present T cell receptor beta chain was sequenced within a study of siplizumab effects on memory and regulatory T cells. Findings and limits, study-wide: In roughly 75-95% of proliferating CD4+ or CD8+ clones, a naive or memory phenotype could not be assigned.

Turning to this clone: Its antigen remains unknown.

Assays covered 95,000 to 100,000 TCR templates per sample. Repertoires were generated with immunoSEQ multiplex PCR, while TCRdb's copy carries only in-frame clones and drops some. Of around 100,000 clones in the sample, 85% to 95% were seen once. The V end was cut by 1 base, the J end by 9 bases, with 20 bases between. The germline V gene encodes CDR1 SGHDT and CDR2 YYEEEE. The CDR3 extends over 16 amino acids. The sample comprised Tregs sorted from blood. The chain couples TRBV5-6 to TRBJ2-1; D possibly matches TRBD1 or TRBD2 (6 bases each). This TCR derives from a human donor in good health. The CDR3 DNA reads TGTGCCAGCAGCTTGAGGGACAAACAGCCGCGGGGTGAGCAGTTCTTC. This sequence encodes CASSLRDKQPRGEQFF.